This TCR beta chain was profiled in a study of radiotherapy plus CTLA-4 blockade in lung cancer. Overall study context: Objective responses arose in roughly 18% of patients, and approximately 30% experienced disease control. Study-wide results and limits: Blood TCR clones of tumor origin expanded after radiotherapy plus ipilimumab.

As regards this clone: Its antigen is currently unknown.

The germline gives CDR1 SGHDT, CDR2 YYEEEE. V lost 0 bases and J lost 4; bases outside the gene matches: 4. This CDR3 has 16 amino acids. Sequencing used immunoSEQ multiplex PCR; TCRdb keeps in-frame clones, though not all of them. Of under 110,000 clones in the sample, about 83% were seen once. Receiving focal radiation plus CTLA-4 blockade with ipilimumab were patients who had chemo-refractory metastatic non-small-cell lung cancer. This receptor was identified in a human donor with non-small cell lung cancer that progressed on radiotherapy plus ipilimumab. Some clones in this sample may be carry-over from other donors' samples. The source material was peripheral blood, sampled from a patient treated with radiotherapy plus ipilimumab. The chain joins TRBV5-6 to TRBJ2-3; 11 nucleotides match TRBD2. DNA of the CDR3: TGTGCCAGCAGCTTGGGTGATAGCGGGGGGGCAGATACGCAGTATTTT. Translating it yields CASSLGDSGGADTQYF.